This T cell receptor beta chain derives from a study of T cells in Graves' hyperthyroidism and ophthalmopathy. Study as a whole: Peripheral blood was taken when the disease was first diagnosed, before any treatment began. General study results and limits: Stable hyperthyroidism was separated from ophthalmopathy by a model based on 13 V-J features. Most thyroid clonotypes expanded above 0.001 appeared in blood too.

The germline V gene encodes CDR1 MDHEN and CDR2 SYDVKM. This CDR3 contains 17 residues. Trimming pared 6 bases from V and 0 bases from J, leaving 20 bases between. Not enrolled were patients with uncontrolled infection, other autoimmune disease, pregnancy or lactation. On this clonotype: Its antigen is as yet unknown.

Amplified TCR beta CDR3 regions derived from RNA transcripts. Researchers ran a first-round RT-PCR on the TCR CDR3 using the HTBI primer set. TCRdb redid the calling of the multiplex PCR reads with MiXCR, one entry per CDR3 protein. Here the sample spans roughly 280,000 distinct CDR3 sequences, approximately 20% being singletons. The specimen sequenced was blood. V usage is TRBV28 and J usage is TRBJ1-1; maybe TRBD1 (5 bases). This clonotype originated in a young man with Graves' ophthalmopathy. The CDR3 reads CASSHYRGEAMNTEAFF. In DNA, the CDR3 is TGTGCCAGCAGCCACTATCGGGGGGAGGCCATGAACACTGAAGCTTTCTTT.